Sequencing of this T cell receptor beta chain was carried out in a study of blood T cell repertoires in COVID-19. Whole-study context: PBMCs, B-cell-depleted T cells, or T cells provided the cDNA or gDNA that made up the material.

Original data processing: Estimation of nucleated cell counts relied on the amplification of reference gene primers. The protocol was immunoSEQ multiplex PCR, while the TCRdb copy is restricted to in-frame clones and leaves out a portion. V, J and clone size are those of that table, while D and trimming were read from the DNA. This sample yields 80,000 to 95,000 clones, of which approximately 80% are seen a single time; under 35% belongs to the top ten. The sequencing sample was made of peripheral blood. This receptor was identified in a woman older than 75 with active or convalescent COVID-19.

In DNA form, the CDR3 reads TGTGCCAGCAGTGAGGGCCTCGAGGGAAAACTGTTTTTT. Translating gives CASSEGLEGKLFF. The V and J genes are TRBV6-1 and TRBJ1-4; D is uncertain. CDR3 length: 13 amino acids. Germline loops: CDR1 MNHNS, CDR2 SASEGT. V lost 3 bases to trimming and J lost 10 bases, with 12 bases between them.